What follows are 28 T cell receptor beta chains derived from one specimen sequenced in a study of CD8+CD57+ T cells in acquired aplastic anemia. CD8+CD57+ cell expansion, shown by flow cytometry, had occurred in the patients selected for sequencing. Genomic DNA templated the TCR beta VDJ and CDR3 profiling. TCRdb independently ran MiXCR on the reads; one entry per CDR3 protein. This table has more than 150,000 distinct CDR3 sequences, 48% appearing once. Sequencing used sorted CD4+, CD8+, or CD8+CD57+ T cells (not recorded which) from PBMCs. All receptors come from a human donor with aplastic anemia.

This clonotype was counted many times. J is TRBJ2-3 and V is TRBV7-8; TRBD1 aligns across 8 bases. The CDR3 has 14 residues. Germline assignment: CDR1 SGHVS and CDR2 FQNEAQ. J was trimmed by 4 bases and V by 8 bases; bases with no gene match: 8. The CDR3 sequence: CASSDREWADTQYF. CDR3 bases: TGTGCCAGCTCGGACAGGGAATGGGCAGATACGCAGTATTTT.

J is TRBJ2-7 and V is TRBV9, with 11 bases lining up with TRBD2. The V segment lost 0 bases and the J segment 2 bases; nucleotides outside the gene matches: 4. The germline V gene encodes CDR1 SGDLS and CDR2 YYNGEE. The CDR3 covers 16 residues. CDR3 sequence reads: CASSVGLAGGPYEQYF. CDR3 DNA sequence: TGTGCCAGCAGCGTAGGCCTAGCGGGGGGACCCTACGAGCAGTACTTC. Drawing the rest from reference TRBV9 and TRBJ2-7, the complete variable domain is DSGVTQTPKHLITATGQRVTLRCSPRSGDLSVYWYQQSLDQGLQFLIQYYNGEERAKGNILERFSAQQFPDLHSELNLSSLELGDSALYFCASSVGLAGGPYEQYFGPGTRLTVT.

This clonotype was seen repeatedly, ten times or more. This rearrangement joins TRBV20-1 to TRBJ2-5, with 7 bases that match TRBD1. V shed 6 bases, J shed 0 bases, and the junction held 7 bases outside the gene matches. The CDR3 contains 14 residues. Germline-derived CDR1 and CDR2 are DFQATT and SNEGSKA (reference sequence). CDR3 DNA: TGCAGTGCCACCAAGGGGGCGAACCAAGAGACCCAGTACTTC. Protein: CSATKGANQETQYF.

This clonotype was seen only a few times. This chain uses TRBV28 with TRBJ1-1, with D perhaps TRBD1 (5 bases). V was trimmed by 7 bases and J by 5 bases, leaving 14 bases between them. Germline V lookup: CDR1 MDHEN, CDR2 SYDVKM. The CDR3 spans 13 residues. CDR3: CASIGGSRTEAFF. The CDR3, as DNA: TGTGCCAGCATTGGGGGAAGTAGAACTGAAGCTTTCTTT.

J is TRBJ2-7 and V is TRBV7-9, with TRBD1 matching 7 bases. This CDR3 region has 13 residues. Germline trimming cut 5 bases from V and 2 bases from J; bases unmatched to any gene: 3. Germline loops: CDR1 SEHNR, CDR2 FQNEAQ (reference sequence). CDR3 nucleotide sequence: TGTGCCAGCAGCCGGGACAGTACCTACGAGCAGTACTTC. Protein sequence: CASSRDSTYEQYF.

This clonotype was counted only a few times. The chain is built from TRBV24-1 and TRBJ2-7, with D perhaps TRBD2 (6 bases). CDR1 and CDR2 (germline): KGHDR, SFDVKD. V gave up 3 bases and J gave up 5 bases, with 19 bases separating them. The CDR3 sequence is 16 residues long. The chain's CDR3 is CATSDPGGTMRDEQYF. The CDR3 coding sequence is TGTGCCACCAGTGATCCTGGGGGGACCATGAGGGACGAGCAGTACTTC.

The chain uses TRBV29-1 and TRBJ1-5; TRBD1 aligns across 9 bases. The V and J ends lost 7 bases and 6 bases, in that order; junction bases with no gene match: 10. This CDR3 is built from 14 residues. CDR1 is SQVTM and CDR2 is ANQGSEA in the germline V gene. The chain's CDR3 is CSASRTGDGQPQHF. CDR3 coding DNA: TGCAGCGCCAGCAGGACAGGGGACGGTCAGCCCCAGCATTTT.

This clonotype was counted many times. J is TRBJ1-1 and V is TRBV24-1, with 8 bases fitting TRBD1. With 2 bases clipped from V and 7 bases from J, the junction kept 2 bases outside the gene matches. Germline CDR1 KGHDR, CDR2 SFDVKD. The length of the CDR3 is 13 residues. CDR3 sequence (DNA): TGTGCCACCAGTGATTCGACAGGGGTTGAAGCTTTCTTT. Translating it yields CATSDSTGVEAFF.

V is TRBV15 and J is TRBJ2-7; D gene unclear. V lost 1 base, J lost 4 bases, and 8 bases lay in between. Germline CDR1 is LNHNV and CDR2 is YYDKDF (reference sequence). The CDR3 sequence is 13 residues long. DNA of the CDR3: TGTGCCACCAGCAGAGTTTACAGATACGAGCAGTACTTC. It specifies CATSRVYRYEQYF. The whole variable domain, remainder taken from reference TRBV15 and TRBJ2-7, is DAMVIQNPRYQVTQFGKPVTLSCSQTLNHNVMYWYQQKSSQAPKLLFHYYDKDFNNEADTPDNFQSRRPNTSFCFLDIRSPGLGDTAMYLCATSRVYRYEQYFGPGTRLTVT.

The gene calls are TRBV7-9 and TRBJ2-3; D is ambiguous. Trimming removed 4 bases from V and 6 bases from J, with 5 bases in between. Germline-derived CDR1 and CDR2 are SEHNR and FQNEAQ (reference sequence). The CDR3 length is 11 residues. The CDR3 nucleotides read TGTGCCAGCAGCTCTTTGGATACGCAGTATTTT. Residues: CASSSLDTQYF.

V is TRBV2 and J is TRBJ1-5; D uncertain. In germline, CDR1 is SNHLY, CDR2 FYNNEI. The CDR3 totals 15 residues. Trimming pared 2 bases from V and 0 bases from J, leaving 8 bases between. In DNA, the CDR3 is TGTGCCAGCAGTGAAACCCACGCTAGCAATCAGCCCCAGCATTTT. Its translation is CASSETHASNQPQHF.

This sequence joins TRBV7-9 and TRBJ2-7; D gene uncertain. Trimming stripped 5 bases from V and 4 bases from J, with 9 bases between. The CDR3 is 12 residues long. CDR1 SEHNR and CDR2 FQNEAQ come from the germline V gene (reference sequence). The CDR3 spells CASSHTSYEQYF. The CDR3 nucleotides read TGTGCCAGCAGCCACACCAGTTACGAGCAGTACTTC.

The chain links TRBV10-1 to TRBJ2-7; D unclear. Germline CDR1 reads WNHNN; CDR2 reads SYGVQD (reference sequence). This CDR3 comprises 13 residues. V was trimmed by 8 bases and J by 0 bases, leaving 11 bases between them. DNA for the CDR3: TGCGCCAGCCGTGTAAGGATCTCCTACGAGCAGTACTTC. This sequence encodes CASRVRISYEQYF.

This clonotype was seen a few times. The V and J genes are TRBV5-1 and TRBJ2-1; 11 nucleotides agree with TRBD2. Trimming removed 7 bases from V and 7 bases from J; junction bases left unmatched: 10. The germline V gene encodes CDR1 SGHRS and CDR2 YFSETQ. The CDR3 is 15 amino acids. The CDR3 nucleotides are TGCGCCAGCGGCCCCTTAGCGGGGGGGAAGAATGAGCAGTTCTTC. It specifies CASGPLAGGKNEQFF.

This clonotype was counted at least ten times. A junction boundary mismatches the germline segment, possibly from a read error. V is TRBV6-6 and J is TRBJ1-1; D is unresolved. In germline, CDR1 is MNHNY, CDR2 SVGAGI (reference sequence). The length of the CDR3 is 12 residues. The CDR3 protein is CASSHSELEAFF. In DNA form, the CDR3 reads TGTGCCAGCAGTCACTCGGAGTTAGAAGCTTTCTTT.

The CDR3 DNA reads TGTGCCATCAGCCCGGAACCCCCCTATGGCTACACCTTC. Protein product: CAISPEPPYGYTF. The chain is built from TRBV10-3 and TRBJ1-2; D is ambiguous. From germline, CDR1 is ENHRY and CDR2 SYGVKD. Trimming left V 6 bases short and J 4 bases short, with 12 bases between. This CDR3 spans 13 amino acids.

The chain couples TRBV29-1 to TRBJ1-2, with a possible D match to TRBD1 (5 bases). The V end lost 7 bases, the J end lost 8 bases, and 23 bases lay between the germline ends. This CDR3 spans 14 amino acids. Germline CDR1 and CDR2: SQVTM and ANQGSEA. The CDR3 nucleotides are TGCAGCGCTAGAGTAGGCAGGGTTGGGGTCGGCTACACCTTC. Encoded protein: CSARVGRVGVGYTF.

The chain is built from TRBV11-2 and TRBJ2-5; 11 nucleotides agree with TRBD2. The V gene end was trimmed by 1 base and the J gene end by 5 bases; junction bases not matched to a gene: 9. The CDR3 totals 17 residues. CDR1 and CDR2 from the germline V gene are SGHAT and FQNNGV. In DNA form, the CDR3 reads TGTGCCAGCAGCTTAGGTCGTCGACTAGCGGGGTTGGAGACCCAGTACTTC. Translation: CASSLGRRLAGLETQYF. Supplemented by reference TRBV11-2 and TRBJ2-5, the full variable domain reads EAGVAQSPRYKIIEKRQSVAFWCNPISGHATLYWYQQILGQGPKLLIQFQNNGVVDDSQLPKDRFSAERLKGVDSTLKIQPAKLEDSAVYLCASSLGRRLAGLETQYFGPGTRLLVL.

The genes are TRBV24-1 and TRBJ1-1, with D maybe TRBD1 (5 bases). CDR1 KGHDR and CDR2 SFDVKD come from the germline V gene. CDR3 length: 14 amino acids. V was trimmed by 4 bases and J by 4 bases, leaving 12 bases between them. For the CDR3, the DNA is TGTGCCACCAGTGACAGGGTATTCGCCACTGAAGCTTTCTTT. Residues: CATSDRVFATEAFF.

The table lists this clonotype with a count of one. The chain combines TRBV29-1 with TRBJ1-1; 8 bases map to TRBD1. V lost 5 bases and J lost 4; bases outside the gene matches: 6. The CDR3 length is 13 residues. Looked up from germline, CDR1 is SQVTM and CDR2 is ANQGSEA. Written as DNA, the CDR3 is TGCAGCGTTTCGACAGGGGAGGGCACTGAAGCTTTCTTT. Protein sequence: CSVSTGEGTEAFF.

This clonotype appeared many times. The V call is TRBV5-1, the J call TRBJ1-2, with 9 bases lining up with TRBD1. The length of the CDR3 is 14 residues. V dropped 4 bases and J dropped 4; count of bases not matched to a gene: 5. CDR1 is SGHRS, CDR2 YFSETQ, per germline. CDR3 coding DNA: TGCGCCAGCAGCGTACAGGGACAGGGCTATGGCTACACCTTC. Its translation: CASSVQGQGYGYTF.

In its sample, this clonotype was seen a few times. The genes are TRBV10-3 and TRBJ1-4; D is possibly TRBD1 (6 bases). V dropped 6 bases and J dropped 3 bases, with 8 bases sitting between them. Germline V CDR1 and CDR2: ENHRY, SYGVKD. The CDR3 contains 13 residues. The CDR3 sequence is CAIRGHANEKLFF. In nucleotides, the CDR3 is TGTGCCATCAGGGGACACGCTAATGAAAAACTGTTTTTT.

This CDR3 is CASSYTGLSPLHF. The CDR3 nucleotides are TGTGCCAGCAGCTATACAGGGTTGTCACCCCTCCACTTT. V usage is TRBV7-3 and J usage is TRBJ1-6; D possibly corresponds to TRBD1 (6 bases). The CDR3 consists of 13 residues. Trimming cost V 4 bases and J 10 bases, with 11 bases left between them. Germline loops: CDR1 SGHTA, CDR2 FQGTGA.

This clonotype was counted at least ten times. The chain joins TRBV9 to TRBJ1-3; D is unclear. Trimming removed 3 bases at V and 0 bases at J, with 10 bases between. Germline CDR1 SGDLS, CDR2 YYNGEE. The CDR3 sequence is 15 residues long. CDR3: CASSADSHSGNTIYF. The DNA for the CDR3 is TGTGCCAGCAGCGCGGACTCCCACTCTGGAAACACCATATATTTT.

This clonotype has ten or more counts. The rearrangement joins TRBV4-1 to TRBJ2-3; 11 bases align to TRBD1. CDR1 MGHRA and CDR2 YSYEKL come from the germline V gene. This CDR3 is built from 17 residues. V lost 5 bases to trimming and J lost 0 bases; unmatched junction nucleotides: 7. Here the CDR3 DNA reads TGCGCCAGCAGCGTTGGACAGGGGGCTTTTAGCACAGATACGCAGTATTTT. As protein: CASSVGQGAFSTDTQYF.

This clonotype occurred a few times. CDR3 nucleotide sequence: TGTGCCAGTGGAGTTAGCGGATGGGATACGCAGTATTTT. As protein: CASGVSGWDTQYF. The V call is TRBV6-2 or TRBV6-3, the J call TRBJ2-3, with TRBD2 as a possible D gene (6 bases). The CDR3 is 13 residues long. The V gene lost 9 bases and the J gene lost 6 bases, with 16 bases spanning the gap. Germline V gives CDR1 MNHEY, CDR2 SVGEGT.

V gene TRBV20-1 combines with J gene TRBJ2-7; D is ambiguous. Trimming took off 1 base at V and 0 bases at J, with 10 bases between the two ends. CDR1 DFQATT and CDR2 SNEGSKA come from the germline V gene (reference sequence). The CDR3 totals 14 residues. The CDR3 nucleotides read TGCAGTGCTAGAGTAGCAGGAACCTCCTACGAGCAGTACTTC. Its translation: CSARVAGTSYEQYF.

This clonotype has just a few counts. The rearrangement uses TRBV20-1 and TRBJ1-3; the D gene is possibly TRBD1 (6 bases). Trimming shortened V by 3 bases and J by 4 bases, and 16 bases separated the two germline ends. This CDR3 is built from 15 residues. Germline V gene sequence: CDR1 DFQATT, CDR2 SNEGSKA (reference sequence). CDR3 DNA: TGCAGTGCTAGGCCGAGACGGGGGGCGGGAAACACCATATATTTT. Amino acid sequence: CSARPRRGAGNTIYF.